These T cell receptor beta chains were read from a single sample in a study of blood T cell repertoires in COVID-19. Profiling relied on immunoSEQ multiplex PCR, and the TCRdb table lists in-frame clones only, not all of them. The profile covers 90,000 to 100,000 clones, with 70% to 90% appearing a single time and around 4.5% taken by the ten largest. The sequencing input was peripheral blood. These receptors were taken from a man in his sixties or seventies with acute or convalescent COVID-19. CDR3s include the opening cysteine and the closing phenylalanine or tryptophan. Each record gives: V gene, clone size, D gene, J gene, CDR3 protein, CDR3 DNA. A D gene is named only where the DNA matches it firmly. Size is stated for part of the rows, as once, few or many counts, or as a class when the clone is expanded.

TRBV11-2	-	-	TRBJ1-1	CASSPRFVKGVEAFF	TGTGCCAGCAGCCCCCGGTTTGTCAAGGGGGTTGAAGCTTTCTTT
TRBV10-2	once	-	TRBJ1-4	CASSPDRSDEKLFF	TGCGCCAGCAGTCCCGACAGGTCGGATGAAAAACTGTTTTTT
TRBV5-1	once	TRBD1	TRBJ2-7	CASSLGPDRKTYEQYF	TGCGCCAGCAGCTTGGGCCCGGACAGGAAAACCTACGAGCAGTACTTC
TRBV19	once	-	TRBJ1-5	CASQKNGGQSNQPQHF	TGTGCCAGTCAAAAAAACGGGGGGCAGAGCAATCAGCCCCAGCATTTT
TRBV5-1	few	TRBD1	TRBJ2-7	CASSLVRQGDEQYF	TGCGCCAGCAGCTTGGTTAGACAGGGGGACGAGCAGTACTTC
TRBV6-5	once	TRBD2	TRBJ2-7	CASSRTSGASYEQYF	TGTGCCAGCAGCCGGACTAGCGGGGCTTCCTACGAGCAGTACTTC
TRBV11-2	-	TRBD1	TRBJ1-1	CASSWDRVNTEAFF	TGTGCCAGCAGTTGGGACAGGGTGAACACTGAAGCTTTCTTT
TRBV4-1	once	TRBD1	TRBJ1-1	CASSQKQGFVDAFF	TGCGCCAGCAGCCAAAAACAGGGGTTCGTGGACGCTTTCTTT
TRBV5-1	-	-	TRBJ1-1	CASSLERLRTEAFF	TGCGCCAGCAGCTTGGAGAGGTTAAGGACTGAAGCTTTCTTT
TRBV5-1	-	-	TRBJ1-5	CASRKGDSNQPQHF	TGCGCCAGCCGTAAAGGGGATAGCAATCAGCCCCAGCATTTT
TRBV5-1	-	-	TRBJ1-3	CASSLAAGSGNTIYF	TGCGCCAGCAGCTTGGCCGCAGGGTCTGGAAACACCATATATTTT
TRBV6-6	-	-	TRBJ1-3	CASSSPRGRANTIYF	TGTGCCAGCAGTTCCCCCAGGGGTAGAGCGAACACCATATATTTT
TRBV6-1	-	TRBD2	TRBJ2-1	CASSESGGVLYNEQFF	TGTGCCAGCAGTGAAAGCGGGGGGGTTCTCTACAATGAGCAGTTCTTC
TRBV3-1/TRBV3-2	-	TRBD2	TRBJ2-5	CASSRELAGAETQYF	TGTGCCAGCAGCCGTGAACTAGCGGGGGCAGAGACCCAGTACTTC
TRBV29-1	-	TRBD1	TRBJ2-7	CSVGGTDNYEQYF	TGCAGCGTTGGGGGGACAGATAACTACGAGCAGTACTTC
TRBV5-1	-	TRBD1	TRBJ1-2	CASSLAGQGSTYGYTF	TGCGCCAGCAGCTTGGCGGGACAGGGTTCGACCTATGGCTACACCTTC
TRBV5-1	-	-	TRBJ1-4	CASSLGQPTNEKLFF	TGCGCCAGCAGCTTAGGACAGCCAACTAATGAAAAACTGTTTTTT
TRBV7-9	-	-	TRBJ2-7	CASSAIGGLGEQYF	TGTGCCAGCAGCGCTATTGGAGGGCTGGGCGAGCAGTACTTC
TRBV5-1	-	TRBD1	TRBJ2-7	CASSSGTGDYEQYF	TGCGCCAGCAGCTCAGGGACAGGGGACTACGAGCAGTACTTC
TRBV19	once	-	TRBJ1-1	CASRRQGRDTEAFF	TGTGCCAGTAGGAGGCAGGGCCGAGACACTGAAGCTTTCTTT
TRBV10-1	-	TRBD2	TRBJ2-3	CASGGRDLSTQYF	TGCGCCAGCGGCGGGAGGGACTTGTCCACGCAGTATTTT
TRBV5-1	-	TRBD1	TRBJ1-2	CASSLGQGGAGYGYTF	TGCGCCAGCAGCTTGGGACAGGGGGGTGCTGGCTATGGCTACACCTTC
TRBV7-9	-	-	TRBJ1-1	CASSLAGGGTEAFF	TGTGCCAGCAGCTTAGCGGGAGGGGGCACTGAAGCTTTCTTT
TRBV3-1/TRBV3-2	few	-	TRBJ2-2	CASSQDLLRGGNTGELFF	TGTGCCAGCAGCCAAGATCTTTTAAGAGGGGGGAACACCGGGGAGCTGTTTTTT
TRBV5-1	once	-	TRBJ1-4	CASTAGGTNEKLFF	TGCGCCAGCACGGCGGGCGGCACTAATGAAAAACTGTTTTTT
TRBV9	-	TRBD1	TRBJ2-7	CASSAPTGTGLFQQYF	TGTGCCAGCAGCGCTCCGACCGGGACAGGGTTATTCCAGCAGTACTTC
TRBV7-9	-	TRBD2	TRBJ2-6	CASSLASGGSGANVLTF	TGTGCCAGCAGCTTAGCGAGCGGGGGCTCTGGGGCCAACGTCCTGACTTTC
TRBV20-1	-	-	TRBJ2-5	CSASVRESQETQYF	TGCAGTGCTAGTGTCAGGGAATCACAAGAGACCCAGTACTTC
TRBV25-1	once	-	TRBJ2-2	CASSDERARRDTGELFF	TGTGCCAGCAGTGACGAGCGGGCCAGACGGGACACCGGGGAGCTGTTTTTT
TRBV30	-	TRBD2	TRBJ2-7	CAWTSGLAGSYEQYF	TGTGCCTGGACCTCGGGACTAGCGGGCAGCTACGAGCAGTACTTC
TRBV25-1	once	-	TRBJ1-2	CASSDRANYGYTF	TGTGCCAGCAGTGACAGGGCCAACTATGGCTACACCTTC
TRBV6-2/TRBV6-3	once	-	TRBJ1-5	CASSIHSTGRSSNQPQHF	TGTGCCAGCAGCATACATAGCACAGGCCGTAGTAGCAATCAGCCCCAGCATTTT
TRBV5-1	-	TRBD1	TRBJ2-7	CASSSDRGSYEQYF	TGCGCCAGCAGCTCCGACAGGGGGTCCTACGAGCAGTACTTC
TRBV11-2	-	-	TRBJ1-1	CASSQVPLTEAFF	TGTGCCAGCAGCCAGGTTCCGCTCACTGAAGCTTTCTTT
TRBV5-1	-	TRBD2	TRBJ2-5	CASSRGEVATGETQYF	TGCGCCAGCAGCCGGGGGGAGGTGGCGACCGGAGAGACCCAGTACTTC
TRBV28	-	TRBD1	TRBJ1-2	CASSSQGYYGYTF	TGTGCCAGCAGTTCACAGGGGTACTATGGCTACACCTTC
TRBV6-5	-	-	TRBJ2-1	CAGRSFKGEQFF	TGTGCCGGGAGATCCTTTAAAGGTGAGCAGTTCTTC
TRBV28	-	TRBD1	TRBJ1-5	CASLTGGWNQPQHF	TGTGCCAGCCTTACAGGGGGCTGGAATCAGCCCCAGCATTTT
TRBV10-3	-	TRBD2	TRBJ2-5	CAISEGLAGGPGETQYF	TGTGCCATCAGTGAGGGACTAGCGGGGGGGCCAGGAGAGACCCAGTACTTC
TRBV6-4	-	-	TRBJ1-5	CATSGGDATNQPQHF	TGTGCCACCAGCGGGGGGGATGCGACGAATCAGCCCCAGCATTTT
TRBV7-8	-	TRBD2	TRBJ2-7	CASSFGLAAPQQQYF	TGTGCCAGCAGCTTTGGACTAGCGGCGCCCCAACAGCAGTACTTC
TRBV5-6	-	-	TRBJ1-6	CASSFSPVVGGQYDSPLHF	TGTGCCAGCAGCTTTTCTCCGGTGGTGGGGGGTCAATATGATTCACCCCTCCACTTT
TRBV6-2/TRBV6-3	-	TRBD2	TRBJ2-3	CASSPGRGGSDTQYF	TGTGCCAGCAGCCCGGGGAGGGGTGGGTCAGATACGCAGTATTTT
TRBV7-2	-	-	TRBJ1-5	CASSLEGGRGNQPQHF	TGTGCCAGCAGCTTAGAGGGTGGCAGGGGTAATCAGCCCCAGCATTTT
TRBV28	-	-	TRBJ1-1	CASSSGGVPNTEAFF	TGTGCCAGCAGTTCGGGGGGGGTTCCGAACACTGAAGCTTTCTTT
TRBV28	once	-	TRBJ1-1	CAIGGQLNTEAFF	TGTGCCATAGGAGGGCAGCTGAACACTGAAGCTTTCTTT
TRBV19	-	-	TRBJ2-7	CASSTYFRATSYEQYF	TGTGCCAGTAGTACCTATTTCAGGGCTACCTCCTACGAGCAGTACTTC
TRBV19	-	TRBD2	TRBJ2-1	CASSIQGGSLINEQFF	TGTGCCAGTAGTATACAGGGCGGGAGTTTGATCAATGAGCAGTTCTTC
TRBV18	once	TRBD1	TRBJ1-5	CASSPRTGENQPQHF	TGTGCCAGCTCACCACGGACAGGGGAGAATCAGCCCCAGCATTTT
TRBV6-1	-	-	TRBJ2-5	CASSDRRGETQYF	TGTGCCAGCAGTGACCGCAGGGGAGAGACCCAGTACTTC
TRBV6-5	-	TRBD1	TRBJ1-2	CASNPQGAGYGYTF	TGTGCCAGCAACCCCCAGGGGGCAGGCTATGGCTACACCTTC
TRBV3-1/TRBV3-2	-	TRBD2	TRBJ2-1	CASSQPSGRGRRGEQFF	TGTGCCAGCAGCCAACCTAGCGGGAGGGGGCGAAGAGGTGAGCAGTTCTTC